This TCR beta chain was captured by sequencing in a study of blood T cell repertoires in COVID-19. At the level of the study: The United States, Italy and Spain were the sources of the acute and convalescent COVID-19 samples. Sources were T cells, B-cell-depleted T cells, or PBMCs; the material itself was cDNA or gDNA.

In the original analysis: Counts of nucleated cells, estimated from reference gene primer amplification, were obtained. The repertoire was sequenced with immunoSEQ multiplex PCR; TCRdb's copy has only in-frame clones and lacks some. V and J calls and clone size are copied from that table; D and trimming were computed from the DNA. In the table there are hundreds of thousands of clones, around 80% of which are singletons. This CDR3 region has 15 residues. The germline CDR1 and CDR2 sequences are SGHRS and YFSETQ. The V gene end was trimmed by 5 bases and the J gene end by 3 bases; junction bases not matched to a gene: 2.

The chain is built from TRBV5-1 and TRBJ2-2, with 12 bases lining up with TRBD2. The source material was peripheral blood. The sequence derives from an elderly woman with active or convalescent COVID-19. In DNA, the CDR3 is TGCGCCAGCAGTAGACTAGCGGGAGACACCGGGGAGCTGTTTTTT. Protein: CASSRLAGDTGELFF.